This T cell receptor beta chain stems from a study of blood T cell repertoires in COVID-19. This CDR3 comprises 14 residues. The V gene's germline CDR1 is MGHRA and CDR2 YSYEKL. With V trimmed by 4 bases and J by 10 bases, 11 bases remained unmatched. Measured with immunoSEQ multiplex PCR; TCRdb has only the in-frame clones, and not every one. Of fewer than 400,000 clones listed, about 83% were seen once; the top ten hold about 9.4%. The chain couples TRBV4-1 to TRBJ1-1; 8 nucleotides align to TRBD1. The receptor was derived from a woman between 45 and 60 years old who had recovered from COVID-19. The material sequenced was PBMCs or T cells enriched from blood (not recorded which). The CDR3 here is CASSPMLRDRRAFF. CDR3 DNA: TGCGCCAGCAGCCCTATGCTGCGGGACAGGAGAGCTTTCTTT.